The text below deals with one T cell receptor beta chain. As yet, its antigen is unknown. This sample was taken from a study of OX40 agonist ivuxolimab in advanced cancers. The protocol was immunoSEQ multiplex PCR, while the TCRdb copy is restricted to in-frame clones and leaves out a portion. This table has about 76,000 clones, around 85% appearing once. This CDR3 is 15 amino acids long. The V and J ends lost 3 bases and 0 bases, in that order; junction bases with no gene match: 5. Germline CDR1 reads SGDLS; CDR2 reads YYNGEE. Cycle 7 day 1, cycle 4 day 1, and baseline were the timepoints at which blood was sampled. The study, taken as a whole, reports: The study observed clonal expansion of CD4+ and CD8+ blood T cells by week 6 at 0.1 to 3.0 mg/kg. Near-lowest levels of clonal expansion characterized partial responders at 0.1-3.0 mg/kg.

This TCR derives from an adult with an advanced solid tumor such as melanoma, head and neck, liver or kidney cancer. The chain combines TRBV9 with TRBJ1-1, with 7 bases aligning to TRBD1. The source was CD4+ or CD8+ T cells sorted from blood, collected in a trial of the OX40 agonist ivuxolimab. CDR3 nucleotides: TGTGCCAGCAGCGGAACCGGGACAGTGAACACTGAAGCTTTCTTT. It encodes CASSGTGTVNTEAFF.